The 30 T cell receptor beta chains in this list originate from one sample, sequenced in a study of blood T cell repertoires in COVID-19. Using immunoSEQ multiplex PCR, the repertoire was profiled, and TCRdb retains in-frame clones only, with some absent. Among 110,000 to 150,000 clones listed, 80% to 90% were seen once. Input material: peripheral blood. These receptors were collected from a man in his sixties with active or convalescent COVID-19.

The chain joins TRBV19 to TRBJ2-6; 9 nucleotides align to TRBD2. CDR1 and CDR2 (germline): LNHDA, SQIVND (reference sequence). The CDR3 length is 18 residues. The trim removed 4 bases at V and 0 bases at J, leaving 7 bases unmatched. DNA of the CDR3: TGTGCCAGTAGTACTATAGCGGGGGTGAACTCTGGGGCCAACGTCCTGACTTTC. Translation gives CASSTIAGVNSGANVLTF.

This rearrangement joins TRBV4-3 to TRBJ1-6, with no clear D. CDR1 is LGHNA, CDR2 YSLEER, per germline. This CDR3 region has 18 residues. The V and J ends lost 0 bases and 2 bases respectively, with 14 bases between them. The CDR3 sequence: CASSQDSPGWAYNSPLHF. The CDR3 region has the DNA TGCGCCAGCAGCCAAGATAGTCCGGGTTGGGCCTATAATTCACCCCTCCACTTT.

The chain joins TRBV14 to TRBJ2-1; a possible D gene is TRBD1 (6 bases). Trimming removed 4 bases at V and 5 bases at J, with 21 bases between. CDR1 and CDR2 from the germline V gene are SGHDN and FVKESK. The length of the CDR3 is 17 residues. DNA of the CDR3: TGTGCCAGCAGCCCGTTAGGGGGTGACAGGAAAGACAATGAGCAGTTCTTC. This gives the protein CASSPLGGDRKDNEQFF.

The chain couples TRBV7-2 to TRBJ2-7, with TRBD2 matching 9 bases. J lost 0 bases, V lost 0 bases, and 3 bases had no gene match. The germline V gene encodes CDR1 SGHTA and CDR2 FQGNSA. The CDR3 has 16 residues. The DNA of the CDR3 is TGTGCCAGCAGCTTAGCCCTAGCGGGGTCCTCCTACGAGCAGTACTTC. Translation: CASSLALAGSSYEQYF.

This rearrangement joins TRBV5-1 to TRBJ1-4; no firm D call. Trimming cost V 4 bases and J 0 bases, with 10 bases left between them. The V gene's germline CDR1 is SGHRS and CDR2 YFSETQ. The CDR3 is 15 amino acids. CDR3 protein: CASSETDPTNEKLFF. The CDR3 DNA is TGCGCCAGCAGCGAAACAGATCCAACTAATGAAAAACTGTTTTTT.

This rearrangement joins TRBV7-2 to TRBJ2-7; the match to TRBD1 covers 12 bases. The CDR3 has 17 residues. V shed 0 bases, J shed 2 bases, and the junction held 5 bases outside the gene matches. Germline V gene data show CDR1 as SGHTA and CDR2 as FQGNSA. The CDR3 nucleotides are TGTGCCAGCAGCTTAGCGACCGGGACAGGGGGCGCCTACGAGCAGTACTTC. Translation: CASSLATGTGGAYEQYF.

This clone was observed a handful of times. The CDR3 here is CAWSSRENQPQHF. CDR3 DNA: TGTGCCTGGAGCAGCAGGGAAAATCAGCCCCAGCATTTT. The rearrangement links TRBV30 to TRBJ1-5; D possibly corresponds to TRBD1 (5 bases). Trimming took off 3 bases at V and 4 bases at J, with 10 bases between the two ends. The germline gives CDR1 GTSNPN, CDR2 SVGIG (reference sequence). The CDR3 has 13 residues. Full variable domain (remainder filled in from reference TRBV30 and TRBJ1-5): SQTIHQWPATLVQPVGSPLSLECTVEGTSNPNLYWYRQAAGRGLQLLFYSVGIGQISSEVPQNLSASRPQDRQFILSSKKLLLSDSGFYLCAWSSRENQPQHFGDGTRLSIL.

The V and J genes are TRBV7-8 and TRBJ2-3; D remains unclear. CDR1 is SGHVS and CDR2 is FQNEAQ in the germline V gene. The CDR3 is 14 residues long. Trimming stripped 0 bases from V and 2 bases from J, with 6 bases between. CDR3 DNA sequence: TGTGCCAGCAGCTTAGCAGAACTCACAGATACGCAGTATTTT. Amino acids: CASSLAELTDTQYF.

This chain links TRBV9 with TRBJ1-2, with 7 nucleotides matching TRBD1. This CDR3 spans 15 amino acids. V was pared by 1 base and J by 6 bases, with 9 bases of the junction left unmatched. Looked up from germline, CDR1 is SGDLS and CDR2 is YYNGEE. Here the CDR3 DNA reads TGTGCCAGCAGCGTAACCTTTGACAGGGACGATGGCTACACCTTC. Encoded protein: CASSVTFDRDDGYTF.

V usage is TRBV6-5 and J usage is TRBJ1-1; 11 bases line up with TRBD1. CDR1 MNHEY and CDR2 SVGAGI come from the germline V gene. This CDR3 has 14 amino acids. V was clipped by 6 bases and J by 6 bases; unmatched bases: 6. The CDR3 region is CASSPDRGLAEAFF. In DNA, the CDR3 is TGTGCCAGCAGCCCGGACAGGGGGCTGGCTGAAGCTTTCTTT.

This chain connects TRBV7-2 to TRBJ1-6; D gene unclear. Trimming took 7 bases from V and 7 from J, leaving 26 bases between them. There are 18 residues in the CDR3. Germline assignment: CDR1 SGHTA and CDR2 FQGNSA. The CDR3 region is CASTPQTGLPRGNSPLHF. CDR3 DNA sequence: TGTGCCAGCACCCCCCAAACCGGTCTTCCAAGAGGGAATTCACCCCTCCACTTT.

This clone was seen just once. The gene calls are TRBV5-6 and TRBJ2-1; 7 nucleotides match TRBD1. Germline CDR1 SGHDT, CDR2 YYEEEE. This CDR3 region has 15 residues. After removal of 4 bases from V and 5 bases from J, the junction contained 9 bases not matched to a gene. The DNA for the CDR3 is TGTGCCAGCAGCACCAAACAGGGGTGGGACAATGAGCAGTTCTTC. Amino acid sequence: CASSTKQGWDNEQFF. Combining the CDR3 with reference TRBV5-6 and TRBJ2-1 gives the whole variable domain DAGVTQSPTHLIKTRGQQVTLRCSPKSGHDTVSWYQQALGQGPQFIFQYYEEEERQRGNFPDRFSGHQFPNYSSELNVNALLLGDSALYLCASSTKQGWDNEQFFGPGTRLTVL.

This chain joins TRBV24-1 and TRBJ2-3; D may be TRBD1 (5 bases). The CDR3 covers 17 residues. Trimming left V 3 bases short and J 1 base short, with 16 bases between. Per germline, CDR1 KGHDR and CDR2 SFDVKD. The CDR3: CATSDQKWGGGTDTQYF. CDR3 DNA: TGTGCCACCAGTGATCAAAAATGGGGCGGCGGCACAGATACGCAGTATTTT.

CDR3 nucleotides: TGTGCCAGCAGCCCGGCGGTGAGCTTACGCTCCTACGAGCAGTACTTC. Amino acid sequence: CASSPAVSLRSYEQYF. The chain recombines TRBV11-3 with TRBJ2-7; no definite D call. The CDR3 consists of 16 residues. Trimming left V 5 bases short and J 0 bases short, with 17 bases between. Germline assignment: CDR1 SGHNT and CDR2 YENEEA.

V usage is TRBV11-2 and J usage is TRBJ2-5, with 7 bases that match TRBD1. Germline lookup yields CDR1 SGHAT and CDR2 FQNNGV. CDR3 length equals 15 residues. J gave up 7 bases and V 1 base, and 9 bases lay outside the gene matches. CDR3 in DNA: TGTGCCAGCAGCTTAGGTAGACAGGGAATGGGGACCCAGTACTTC. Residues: CASSLGRQGMGTQYF.

CDR3 region: CASRPDRSSGNTIYF. The CDR3 DNA is TGTGCCAGCAGACCCGACAGAAGCTCTGGAAACACCATATATTTT. V usage is TRBV27 and J usage is TRBJ1-3; tentatively, D is TRBD1 (5 bases). V lost 6 bases and J lost 0, with 12 bases in between. CDR1 is MNHEY and CDR2 is SMNVEV in the germline V gene (reference sequence). There are 15 residues in the CDR3.

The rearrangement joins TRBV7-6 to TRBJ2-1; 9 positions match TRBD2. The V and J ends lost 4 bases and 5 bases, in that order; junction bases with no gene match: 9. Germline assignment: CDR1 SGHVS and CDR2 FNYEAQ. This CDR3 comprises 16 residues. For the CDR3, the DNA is TGTGCCAGCAGCTCTGGTAGCGGGGGAAGAAACAATGAGCAGTTCTTC. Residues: CASSSGSGGRNNEQFF.

CDR3 nucleotides: TGTGCCTGGATGGGACAGCTAGCCAAAAACATTCAGTACTTC. Translating it yields CAWMGQLAKNIQYF. The chain joins TRBV30 to TRBJ2-4; 7 positions agree with TRBD1. This CDR3 comprises 14 residues. Germline V gene sequence: CDR1 GTSNPN, CDR2 SVGIG (reference sequence). The V segment lost 4 bases and the J segment 0 bases; nucleotides outside the gene matches: 3.

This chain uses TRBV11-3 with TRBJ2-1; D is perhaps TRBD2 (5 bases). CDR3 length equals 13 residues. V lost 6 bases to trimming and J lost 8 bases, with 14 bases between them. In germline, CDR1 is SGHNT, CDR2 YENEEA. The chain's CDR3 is CASRRYGNDEQFF. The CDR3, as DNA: TGTGCCAGCAGGCGGTACGGGAACGATGAGCAGTTCTTC.

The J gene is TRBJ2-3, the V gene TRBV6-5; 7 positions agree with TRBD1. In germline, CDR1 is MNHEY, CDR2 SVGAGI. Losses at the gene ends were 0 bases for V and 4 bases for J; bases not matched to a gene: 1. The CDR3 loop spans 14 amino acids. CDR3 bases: TGTGCCAGCAGTTACTCCGACAGGGCAGATACGCAGTATTTT. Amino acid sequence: CASSYSDRADTQYF.

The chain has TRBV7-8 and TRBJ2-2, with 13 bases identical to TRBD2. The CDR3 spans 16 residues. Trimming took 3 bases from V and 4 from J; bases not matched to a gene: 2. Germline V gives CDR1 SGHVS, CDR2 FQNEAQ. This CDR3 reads CASSFGLAGATGELFF. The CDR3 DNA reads TGTGCCAGCAGCTTCGGACTAGCGGGAGCCACCGGGGAGCTGTTTTTT. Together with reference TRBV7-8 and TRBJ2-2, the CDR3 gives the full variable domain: GAGVSQSPRYKVAKRGQDVALRCDPISGHVSLFWYQQALGQGPEFLTYFQNEAQLDKSGLPSDRFFAERPEGSVSTLKIQRTQQEDSAVYLCASSFGLAGATGELFFGEGSRLTVL.

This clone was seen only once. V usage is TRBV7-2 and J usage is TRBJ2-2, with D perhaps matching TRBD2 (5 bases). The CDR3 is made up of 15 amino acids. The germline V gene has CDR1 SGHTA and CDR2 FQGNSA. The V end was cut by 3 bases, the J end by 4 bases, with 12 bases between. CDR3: CASSFRGSGTGELFF. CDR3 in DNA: TGTGCCAGCAGCTTCCGAGGGTCGGGCACCGGGGAGCTGTTTTTT. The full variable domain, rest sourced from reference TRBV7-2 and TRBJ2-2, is GAGVSQSPSNKVTEKGKDVELRCDPISGHTALYWYRQSLGQGLEFLIYFQGNSAPDKSGLPSDRFSAERTGGSVSTLTIQRTQQEDSAVYLCASSFRGSGTGELFFGEGSRLTVL.

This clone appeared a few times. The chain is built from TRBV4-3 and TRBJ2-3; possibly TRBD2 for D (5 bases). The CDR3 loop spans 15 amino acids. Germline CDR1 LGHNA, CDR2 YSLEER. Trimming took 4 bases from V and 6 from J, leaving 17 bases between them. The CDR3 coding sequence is TGCGCCAGCAGCCCCAGCTCTAGTCCGGGGGATACGCAGTATTTT. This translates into CASSPSSSPGDTQYF.

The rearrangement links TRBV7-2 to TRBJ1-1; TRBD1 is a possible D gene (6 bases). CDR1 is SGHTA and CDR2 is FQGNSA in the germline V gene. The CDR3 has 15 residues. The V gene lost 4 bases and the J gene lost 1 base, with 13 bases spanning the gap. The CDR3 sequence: CASSSQGWTNTEAFF. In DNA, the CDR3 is TGTGCCAGCAGCTCACAGGGATGGACGAACACTGAAGCTTTCTTT.

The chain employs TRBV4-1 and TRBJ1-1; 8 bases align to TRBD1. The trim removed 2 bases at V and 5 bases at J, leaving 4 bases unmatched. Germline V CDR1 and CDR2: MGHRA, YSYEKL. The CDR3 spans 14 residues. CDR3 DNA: TGCGCCAGCAGCCAACCTACAGGGGGTACTGAAGCTTTCTTT. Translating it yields CASSQPTGGTEAFF.

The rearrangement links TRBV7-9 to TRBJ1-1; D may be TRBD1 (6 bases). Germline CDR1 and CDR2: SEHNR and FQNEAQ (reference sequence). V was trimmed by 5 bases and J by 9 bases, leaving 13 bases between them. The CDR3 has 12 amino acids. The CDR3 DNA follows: TGTGCCAGCAGCCCAAGGACAGCGCAAGCTTTCTTT. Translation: CASSPRTAQAFF.

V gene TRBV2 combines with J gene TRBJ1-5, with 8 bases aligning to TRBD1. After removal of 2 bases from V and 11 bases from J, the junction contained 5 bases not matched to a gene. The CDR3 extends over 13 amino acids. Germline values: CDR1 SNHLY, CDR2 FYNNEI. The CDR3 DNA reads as TGTGCCAGCAGTGAAAACAGGGGGTCTACCCAGCATTTT. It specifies CASSENRGSTQHF. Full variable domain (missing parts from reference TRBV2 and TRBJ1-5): EPEVTQTPSHQVTQMGQEVILRCVPISNHLYFYWYRQILGQKVEFLVSFYNNEISEKSEIFDDQFSVERPDGSNFTLKIRSTKLEDSAMYFCASSENRGSTQHFGDGTRLSIL.

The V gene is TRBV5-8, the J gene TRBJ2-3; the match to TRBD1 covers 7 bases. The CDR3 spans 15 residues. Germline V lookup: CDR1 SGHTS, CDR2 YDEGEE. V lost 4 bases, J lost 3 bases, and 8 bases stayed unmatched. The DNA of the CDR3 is TGTGCCAGCAGCCTGATCGGACAGGCGACAGATACGCAGTATTTT. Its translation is CASSLIGQATDTQYF.

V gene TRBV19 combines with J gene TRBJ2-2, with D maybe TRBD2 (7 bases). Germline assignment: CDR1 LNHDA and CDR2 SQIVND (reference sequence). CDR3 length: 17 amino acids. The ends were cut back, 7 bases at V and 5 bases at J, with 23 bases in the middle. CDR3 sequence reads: CASTLRGGRLKTGELFF. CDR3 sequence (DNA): TGTGCCAGTACCCTGAGGGGGGGGCGACTTAAGACCGGGGAGCTGTTTTTT.

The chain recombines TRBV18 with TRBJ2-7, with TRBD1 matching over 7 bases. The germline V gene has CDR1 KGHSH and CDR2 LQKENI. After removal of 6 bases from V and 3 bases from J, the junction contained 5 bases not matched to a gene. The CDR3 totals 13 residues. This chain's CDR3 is CASSVDRNYEQYV. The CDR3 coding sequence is TGTGCCAGCTCCGTGGACAGGAACTACGAGCAGTACGTC.